This TCR delta chain was found in a study of gammadelta T cells in human blood. The study, taken as a whole, reports: Microbial exposure reportedly appeared to drive polyclonal expansion of innate gamma-delta T cells right after birth.

With 9 bases clipped from V and 4 bases from J, the junction kept 8 bases outside the gene matches. CDR1 GEAIGNYY and CDR2 EKD come from the germline V gene. The CDR3 totals 13 residues. TCRdb fed the RT-PCR reads into CATT to redo clone calling. The data contain about 720 delta-chain clones, 56% of them seen just once; the ten biggest clones take up almost 30%. In the case of this clone: As yet, its antigen is unknown. This likely traces to a read error, being one base from a far larger clone.

The chain joins TRDV2 to TRDJ1; TRDD3 matches 9 bases. The material sequenced was Vgamma9Vdelta2 gamma-delta T cells from cord blood. The TCR was taken from a newborn. In nucleotides, the CDR3 is TGTGCCGCAACGGGGATACGACACGATAAACTCATCTTT. Translating gives CAATGIRHDKLIF.